The entry that follows covers one T cell receptor (beta chain) sequence. Its antigen is still unknown. Assay used: immunoSEQ multiplex PCR; TCRdb lists only in-frame clones, some missing. The data contain more than 65,000 clones, approximately 94% of them singletons. J gave up 6 bases and V 4 bases, and 6 bases lay outside the gene matches. The CDR3 sequence is 16 residues long. Germline V gene data show CDR1 as MNHEY and CDR2 as SVGAGI. These data originate in a study of T cell clonotyping in hematopoietic cell transplantation. Study results and limitations: Pathologically expanded recipient clonotypes increased progressively from day 30 to day 180 as diversity fell. At the given depth, recipient repertoires were over 95% de novo clonotypes.

The chain carries TRBV6-5 and TRBJ1-6; 10 bases map to TRBD1. What was sequenced was peripheral blood mononuclear cells. The origin of this receptor is a man aged 50 to 60 in good health. Some clones in this sample may be carry-over from other donors' samples. The CDR3 protein is CASSWRQGAPNSPLHF. The CDR3 DNA reads TGTGCCAGCAGTTGGAGACAGGGGGCCCCTAATTCACCCCTCCACTTT.